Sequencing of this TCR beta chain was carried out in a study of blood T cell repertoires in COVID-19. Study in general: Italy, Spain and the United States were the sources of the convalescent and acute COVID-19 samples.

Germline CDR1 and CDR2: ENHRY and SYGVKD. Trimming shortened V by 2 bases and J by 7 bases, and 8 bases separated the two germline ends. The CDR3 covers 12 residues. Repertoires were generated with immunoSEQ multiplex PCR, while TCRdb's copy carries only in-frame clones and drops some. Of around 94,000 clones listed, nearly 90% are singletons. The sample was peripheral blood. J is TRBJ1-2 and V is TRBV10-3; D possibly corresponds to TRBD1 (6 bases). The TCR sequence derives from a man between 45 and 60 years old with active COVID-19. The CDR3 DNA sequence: TGTGCCATCAGTGAGCACAGGGTTGGCTACACCTTC. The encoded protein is CAISEHRVGYTF.